This is a list of T cell receptor beta chains from one sample in a study of cytomegalovirus exposure and HLA in healthy donors. The protocol was immunoSEQ multiplex PCR, while the TCRdb copy is restricted to in-frame clones and leaves out a portion. The sample yields some 140,000 clones, around 74% seen once. What was sequenced was PBMCs. The receptors originated from a man aged 18 to 29 in good health and CMV-seronegative. The CDR3 runs from the conserved cysteine through the conserved F or W. Fields, in order: J gene, clone size, D gene, V gene, CDR3 protein, CDR3 DNA. A D gene is named only where the DNA matches it firmly. The listing skips clone size in some rows; elsewhere it reads once, few, many or a size class.

>TRBJ1-6|NA|NA|TRBV5-1
CASSLAGDRVNSPLHF
TGCGCCAGCAGCTTGGCGGGCGACAGAGTAAATTCACCCCTCCACTTT
>TRBJ2-2|NA|TRBD1|TRBV6-4
CASRVTGADTGELFF
TGTGCCAGCAGAGTAACAGGGGCGGACACCGGGGAGCTGTTTTTT
>TRBJ2-7|NA|NA|TRBV11-2
CASSLESGVVGYEQYF
TGTGCCAGCAGCTTAGAGTCGGGTGTAGTAGGCTACGAGCAGTACTTC
>TRBJ2-2|NA|NA|TRBV28
CASKQGPTGELFF
TGTGCCAGCAAGCAGGGCCCCACCGGGGAGCTGTTTTTT
>TRBJ2-2|NA|TRBD2|TRBV18
CASSRTSGNTGELFF
TGTGCCAGCTCACGGACTAGCGGGAACACCGGGGAGCTGTTTTTT
>TRBJ1-6|NA|NA|TRBV11-2
CASSLRVDNSPLHF
TGTGCCAGCAGCTTACGGGTGGATAATTCACCCCTCCACTTT
>TRBJ1-2|NA|TRBD1|TRBV4-1
CASSHADRMHGYTF
TGCGCCAGCAGCCATGCGGACAGGATGCATGGCTACACCTTC
>TRBJ1-3|few|NA|TRBV9
CASSVAYSGNTIYF
TGTGCCAGCAGCGTAGCTTACTCTGGAAACACCATATATTTT
>TRBJ2-1|once|TRBD2|TRBV2
CASSESGGSEQFF
TGTGCCAGCAGTGAGTCCGGGGGGTCTGAGCAGTTCTTC
>TRBJ1-4|NA|TRBD1|TRBV7-2
CASSPRRDRVEKLFF
TGTGCCAGCAGCCCACGGAGGGACAGGGTTGAAAAACTGTTTTTT
>TRBJ1-2|NA|NA|TRBV7-9
CASSLDAGRGYGYTF
TGTGCCAGCAGCTTAGATGCAGGGAGGGGGTATGGCTACACCTTC
>TRBJ1-6|NA|TRBD1|TRBV5-4
CASSLTGQHNSPLHF
TGTGCCAGCAGCCTCACGGGACAGCATAATTCACCCCTCCACTTT